This is a list of T cell receptor beta chains from one sample in a study of blood T cell repertoires in COVID-19. Libraries were prepared by immunoSEQ multiplex PCR; TCRdb keeps only in-frame clonotypes and omits some of them. The profile shows some 210,000 clones, about four fifths of them singletons. The sample taken for sequencing was peripheral blood. Receptors originate from a man in his forties or fifties with active or convalescent COVID-19. Both conserved end residues are part of each CDR3. The D gene is left open where the match is weak. Where a row states a size, it is once, few, many or the class of an expanded clone; other rows omit it.

NA	NA	TRBV29-1	TRBJ2-1	11	CSVRQYNEQFF	TGCAGCGTTAGACAGTACAATGAGCAGTTCTTC
NA	TRBD1	TRBV4-1	TRBJ1-1	16	CASSQGQGDAGSEAFF	TGCGCCAGCAGCCAAGGACAGGGCGACGCTGGCTCTGAAGCTTTCTTT
NA	NA	TRBV9	TRBJ2-3	14	CARGGGGNGNTQYF	TGTGCCCGCGGGGGCGGGGGCAATGGGAATACGCAGTATTTT
NA	TRBD2	TRBV7-9	TRBJ2-3	13	CASSQAGADTQYF	TGTGCCAGCAGCCAGGCGGGGGCAGATACGCAGTATTTT
NA	NA	TRBV13	TRBJ1-1	15	CASSLAPATNSRAFF	TGTGCCAGCAGCTTAGCTCCCGCGACTAACTCTAGGGCTTTCTTT
NA	TRBD1	TRBV11-2	TRBJ1-2	14	CASSLSDRVNGYTF	TGTGCCAGCAGCTTAAGCGACAGGGTGAACGGCTACACCTTC
NA	TRBD2	TRBV6-5	TRBJ2-1	14	CASSGTSGYNEQFF	TGTGCCAGTTCCGGGACTAGCGGGTACAATGAGCAGTTCTTC
NA	NA	TRBV7-9	TRBJ1-1	16	CASSPLKGVWNTEAFF	TGTGCCAGCAGCCCACTGAAGGGGGTATGGAACACTGAAGCTTTCTTT
NA	TRBD1	TRBV19	TRBJ1-5	14	CASSPGTGDQPQHF	TGTGCCAGTAGTCCGGGGACAGGGGATCAGCCCCAGCATTTT
once	TRBD1	TRBV7-9	TRBJ2-1	16	CASSLRDRVVYNEQFF	TGTGCCAGCAGCTTAAGGGACAGGGTCGTCTACAATGAGCAGTTCTTC
NA	TRBD1	TRBV9	TRBJ2-3	16	CASSVFPTGVSDTQYF	TGTGCCAGCAGCGTGTTTCCAACAGGGGTGTCAGATACGCAGTATTTT
few	NA	TRBV15	TRBJ1-5	16	CATSREAGGGNQPQHF	TGTGCCACCAGCAGAGAGGCGGGGGGCGGCAATCAGCCCCAGCATTTT
NA	TRBD2	TRBV9	TRBJ2-7	17	CASSDRLATPGSYEQYF	TGTGCCAGCAGCGACCGACTAGCCACCCCGGGCTCCTACGAGCAGTACTTC
once	TRBD1	TRBV14	TRBJ2-7	13	CASSHSQGYEQYF	TGTGCCAGCAGCCACTCACAGGGGTACGAGCAGTACTTC
NA	TRBD1	TRBV4-3	TRBJ1-2	15	CASSQGGRGSYGYTF	TGCGCCAGCAGCCAAGGGGGCAGGGGGAGCTATGGCTACACCTTC
NA	NA	TRBV6-6	TRBJ2-1	13	CASSGERTAGQFF	TGTGCCAGCAGTGGCGAAAGGACAGCTGGGCAGTTCTTC
NA	NA	TRBV7-9	TRBJ2-5	13	CASSLWQQETQYF	TGTGCCAGCAGCTTATGGCAGCAAGAGACCCAGTACTTC
NA	TRBD2	TRBV6-5	TRBJ2-7	14	CASRIAGGPAEQYF	TGTGCCAGCAGAATAGCGGGAGGGCCAGCCGAGCAGTACTTC
few	NA	TRBV5-1	TRBJ1-1	18	CASSPLDATLSSPPEAFF	TGCGCCAGCAGCCCACTTGATGCAACCCTTAGCTCCCCCCCTGAAGCTTTCTTT
NA	NA	TRBV4-2	TRBJ1-5	17	CASSQVAGQYSNQPQHF	TGTGCCAGCAGCCAAGTGGCAGGGCAGTATAGCAATCAGCCCCAGCATTTT
NA	NA	TRBV19	TRBJ2-7	15	CASSIARLGRYEQYF	TGTGCCAGTAGTATAGCCCGGCTAGGGAGGTACGAGCAGTACTTC
NA	NA	TRBV7-9	TRBJ2-7	12	CASGRSSYEQYF	TGTGCCAGCGGGAGGAGCTCCTACGAGCAGTACTTC
NA	TRBD2	TRBV5-1	TRBJ2-5	20	CASSPWTSGSFSRPQETQYF	TGCGCCAGCAGCCCCTGGACTAGCGGGAGTTTTTCCCGCCCCCAAGAGACCCAGTACTTC
NA	NA	TRBV2	TRBJ1-6	13	CASQTERNSPLHF	TGTGCCAGCCAGACAGAGCGTAATTCACCCCTCCACTTT
NA	TRBD2	TRBV9	TRBJ2-5	16	CASSEPRAGGGETQYF	TGTGCCAGCAGCGAGCCGAGAGCGGGAGGTGGTGAGACCCAGTACTTC
NA	TRBD1	TRBV30	TRBJ1-4	14	CAWSPQGALEKLFF	TGTGCCTGGAGTCCGCAGGGGGCGCTCGAAAAACTGTTTTTT
NA	TRBD2	TRBV30	TRBJ2-7	14	CAWSVTSGYYEQYF	TGTGCCTGGAGTGTTACTAGCGGGTATTACGAGCAGTACTTC